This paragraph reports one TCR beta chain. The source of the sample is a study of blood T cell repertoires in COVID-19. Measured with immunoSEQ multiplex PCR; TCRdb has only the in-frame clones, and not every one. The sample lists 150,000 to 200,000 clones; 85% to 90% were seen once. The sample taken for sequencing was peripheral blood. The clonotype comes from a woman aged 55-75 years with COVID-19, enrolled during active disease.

CDR3 coding DNA: TGTGCCAGCAGCTTGGTCGGGAGGGCAACCGGGGAGCTGTTTTTT. Its protein is CASSLVGRATGELFF. J is TRBJ2-2 and V is TRBV5-6; 8 bases match TRBD2. Germline assignment: CDR1 SGHDT and CDR2 YYEEEE. The CDR3 length is 15 residues. With V trimmed by 0 bases and J by 5 bases, 3 bases remained unmatched.